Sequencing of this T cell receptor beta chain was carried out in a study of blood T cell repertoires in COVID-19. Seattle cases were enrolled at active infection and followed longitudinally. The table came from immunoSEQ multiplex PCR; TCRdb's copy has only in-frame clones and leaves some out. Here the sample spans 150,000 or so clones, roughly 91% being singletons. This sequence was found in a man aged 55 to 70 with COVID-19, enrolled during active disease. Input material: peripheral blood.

CDR3: CAWQPATGGTGELFF. DNA for the CDR3: TGTGCCTGGCAACCAGCGACAGGGGGAACCGGGGAGCTGTTTTTT. This chain connects TRBV30 to TRBJ2-2, with 9 bases matching TRBD1. Germline values: CDR1 GTSNPN, CDR2 SVGIG (reference sequence). The CDR3 is 15 residues long. Trimming removed 5 bases from V and 5 bases from J; junction bases left unmatched: 9. Full variable domain (outside the CDR3, taken from reference TRBV30 and TRBJ2-2): SQTIHQWPATLVQPVGSPLSLECTVEGTSNPNLYWYRQAAGRGLQLLFYSVGIGQISSEVPQNLSASRPQDRQFILSSKKLLLSDSGFYLCAWQPATGGTGELFFGEGSRLTVL.